This T cell receptor (beta chain) came from a study of graft-versus-host responses after intestinal transplantation. Overall study: All recipients got anti-thymocyte globulin induction, then tacrolimus and steroids for 3 to 4 years.

Plating of approximately 200,000 CFSE-labeled responder cells was done together with approximately 200,000 irradiated, violet-dye-labeled stimulator cells. Responder CD3+CD4+ and CD3+CD8+ cells that were proliferating and CFSE-low were sorted after the reaction. Study-wide points: GvH clones occurred in recipient marrow; some first appeared in ileum or blood.

The CDR3 loop spans 14 amino acids. Germline V CDR1 and CDR2: SEHNR, FQNEAQ (reference sequence). The V and J ends lost 5 bases and 6 bases respectively, with 17 bases between them. Using immunoSEQ multiplex PCR, the repertoire was profiled, and TCRdb retains in-frame clones only, with some absent. Of tens of thousands of clones in the sample, about 41% were seen once. The clonotype was recovered from a human patient who was an organ donor for intestinal transplantation. The V and J genes are TRBV7-9 and TRBJ2-7; D is perhaps TRBD1 or TRBD2 (6 bases each). This specimen consisted of alloreactive CD8+ T cells from a mixed lymphocyte reaction culture, obtained before transplantation. The sample's subset: CFSE-low proliferating T cells sorted from roughly six-day pre-transplant mixed lymphocyte reaction (GvH or HvG direction). CDR3 DNA: TGTGCCAGCAGCCTTCCTTTTGGGGGGCTCGAGCAGTACTTC. Its translation is CASSLPFGGLEQYF. The full variable domain, with the rest looked up from reference TRBV7-9 and TRBJ2-7, is DTGVSQNPRHKITKRGQNVTFRCDPISEHNRLYWYRQTLGQGPEFLTYFQNEAQLEKSRLLSDRFSAERPKGSFSTLEIQRTEQGDSAMYLCASSLPFGGLEQYFGPGTRLTVT.